This T cell receptor beta chain was sequenced in a study of CD8 T cells in ankylosing spondylitis. Study conclusions and caveats: Within matched ankylosing spondylitis synovial fluid, disease-linked clones were reportedly significantly enriched. Within peripheral blood, clones linked to disease were CD8+ and relatively rare.

This CDR3 spans 15 amino acids. Trimming shortened V by 6 bases and J by 5 bases, and 18 bases separated the two germline ends. Germline V gives CDR1 SGHTA, CDR2 FQGNSA. TCRdb reprocessed the 5' RACE reads via MiXCR and lists one record per CDR3 protein. The sample has fewer than 250,000 distinct CDR3 sequences; about 10% are singletons. In regard to this clonotype: Its antigen is not known.

The V gene is TRBV7-2, the J gene TRBJ2-3; TRBD2 is a possible D gene (7 bases). This receptor was taken from a male donor with ankylosing spondylitis or in good health (not recorded which). The specimen was blood, either unsorted or a sorted T cell fraction (not recorded which). The chain's CDR3 is CASSYQGGGGDTQYF. The DNA of the CDR3 is TGTGCCAGCAGTTACCAAGGGGGGGGAGGAGATACGCAGTATTTT.